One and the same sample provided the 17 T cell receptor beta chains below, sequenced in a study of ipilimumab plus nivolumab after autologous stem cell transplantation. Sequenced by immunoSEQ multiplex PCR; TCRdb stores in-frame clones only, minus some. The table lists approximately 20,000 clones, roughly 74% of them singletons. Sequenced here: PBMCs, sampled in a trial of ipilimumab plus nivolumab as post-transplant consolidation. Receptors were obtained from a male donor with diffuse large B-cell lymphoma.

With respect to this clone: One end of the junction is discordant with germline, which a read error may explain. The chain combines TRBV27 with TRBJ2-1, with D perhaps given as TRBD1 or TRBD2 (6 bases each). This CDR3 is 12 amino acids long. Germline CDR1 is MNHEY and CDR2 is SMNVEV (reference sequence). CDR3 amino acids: CASSFLQGGEVF. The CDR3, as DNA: TGTGCCAGCAGTTTCCTACAGGGAGGCGAGGTCTTC.

For the CDR3, the DNA is TGTGCCAGCAGCTTAGCCGGGCCAAGGGGAGAGACCCAGTACTTC. Amino acids: CASSLAGPRGETQYF. The chain is built from TRBV11-2 and TRBJ2-5, with D possibly matching TRBD1 (5 bases). The germline V gene encodes CDR1 SGHAT and CDR2 FQNNGV. This CDR3 contains 15 residues. V was trimmed by 1 base and J by 4 bases, leaving 13 bases between them.

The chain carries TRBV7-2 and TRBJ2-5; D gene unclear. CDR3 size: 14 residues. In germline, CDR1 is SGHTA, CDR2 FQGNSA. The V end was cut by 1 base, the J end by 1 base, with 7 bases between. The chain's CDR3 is CASSLGSVQETQYF. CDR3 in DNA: TGTGCCAGCAGCTTAGGATCAGTCCAAGAGACCCAGTACTTC.

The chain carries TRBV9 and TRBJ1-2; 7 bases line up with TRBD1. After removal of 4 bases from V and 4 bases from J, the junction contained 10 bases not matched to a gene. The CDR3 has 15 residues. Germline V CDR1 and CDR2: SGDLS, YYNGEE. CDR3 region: CASSPGGTEPYGYTF. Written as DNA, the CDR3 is TGTGCCAGCAGCCCCGGAGGGACAGAGCCCTATGGCTACACCTTC.

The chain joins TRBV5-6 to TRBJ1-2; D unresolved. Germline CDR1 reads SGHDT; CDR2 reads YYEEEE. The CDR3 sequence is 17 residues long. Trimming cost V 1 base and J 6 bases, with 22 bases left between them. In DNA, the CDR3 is TGTGCCAGCAGCTTGAAGGAGGCCAGGTCTCTCATAGATGGCTACACCTTC. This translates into CASSLKEARSLIDGYTF.

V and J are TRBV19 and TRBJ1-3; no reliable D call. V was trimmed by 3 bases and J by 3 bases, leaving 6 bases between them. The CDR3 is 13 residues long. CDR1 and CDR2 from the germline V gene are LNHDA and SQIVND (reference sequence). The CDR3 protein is CASSIRGGNTIYF. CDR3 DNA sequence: TGTGCCAGTAGTATCCGGGGTGGAAACACCATATATTTT.

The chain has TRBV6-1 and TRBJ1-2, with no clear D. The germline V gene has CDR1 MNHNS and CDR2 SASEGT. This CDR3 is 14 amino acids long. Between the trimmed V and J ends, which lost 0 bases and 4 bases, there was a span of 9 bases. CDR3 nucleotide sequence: TGTGCCAGCAGTGAAGCGTTACGGGTCTATGGCTACACCTTC. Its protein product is CASSEALRVYGYTF.

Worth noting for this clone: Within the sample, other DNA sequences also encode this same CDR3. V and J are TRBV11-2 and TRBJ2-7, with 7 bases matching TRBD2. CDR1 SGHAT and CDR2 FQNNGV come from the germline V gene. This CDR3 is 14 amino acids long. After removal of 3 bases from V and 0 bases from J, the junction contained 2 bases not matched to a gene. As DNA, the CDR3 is TGTGCCAGCAGCTTGGGAGGGAACTCCTACGAGCAGTACTTC. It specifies CASSLGGNSYEQYF.

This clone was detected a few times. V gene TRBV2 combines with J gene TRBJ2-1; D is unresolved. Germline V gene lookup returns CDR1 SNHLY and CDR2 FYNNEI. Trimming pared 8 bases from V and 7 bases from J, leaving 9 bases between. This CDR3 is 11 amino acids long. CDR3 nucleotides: TGTGCCAGCTTCCTAGTGAATGAGCAGTTCTTC. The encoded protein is CASFLVNEQFF.

CDR3 nucleotide sequence: TGTGCCAGCAGCCCGGGAACAGGGGCTACTGAAGCTTTCTTT. Amino acids: CASSPGTGATEAFF. The chain recombines TRBV7-9 with TRBJ1-1; 7 bases are a match to TRBD1. Germline CDR1 SEHNR, CDR2 FQNEAQ (reference sequence). The CDR3 extends over 14 amino acids. After removal of 5 bases from V and 5 bases from J, the junction contained 8 bases not matched to a gene.

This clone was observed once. In nucleotides, the CDR3 is TGTGCCAGCAGACACCAGGCCTACGAGCAGTACTTC. Translation gives CASRHQAYEQYF. The chain couples TRBV6-1 to TRBJ2-7; D remains unclear. Germline CDR1 reads MNHNS; CDR2 reads SASEGT. The CDR3 has 12 residues. The V gene lost 6 bases and the J gene lost 2 bases, with 8 bases spanning the gap.

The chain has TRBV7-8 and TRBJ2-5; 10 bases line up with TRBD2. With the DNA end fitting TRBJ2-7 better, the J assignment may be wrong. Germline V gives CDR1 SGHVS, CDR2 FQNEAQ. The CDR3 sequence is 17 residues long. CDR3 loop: CASSHASGGLLSYEQYF. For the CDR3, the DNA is TGTGCCAGCAGCCACGCTAGCGGGGGCCTCCTATCCTACGAGCAGTACTTC.

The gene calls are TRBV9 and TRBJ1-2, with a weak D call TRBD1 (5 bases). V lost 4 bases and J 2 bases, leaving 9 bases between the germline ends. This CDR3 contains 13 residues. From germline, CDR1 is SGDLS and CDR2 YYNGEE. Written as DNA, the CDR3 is TGTGCCAGCAGCCGGGACGAGAACTATGGCTACACCTTC. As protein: CASSRDENYGYTF. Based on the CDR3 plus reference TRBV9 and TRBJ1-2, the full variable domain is DSGVTQTPKHLITATGQRVTLRCSPRSGDLSVYWYQQSLDQGLQFLIQYYNGEERAKGNILERFSAQQFPDLHSELNLSSLELGDSALYFCASSRDENYGYTFGSGTRLTVV.

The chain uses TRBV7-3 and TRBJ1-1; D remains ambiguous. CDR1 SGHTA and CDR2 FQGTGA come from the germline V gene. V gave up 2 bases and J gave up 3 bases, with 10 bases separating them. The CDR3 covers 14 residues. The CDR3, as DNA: TGTGCCAGCAGCTTAGTCGGCGGCGACACTGAAGCTTTCTTT. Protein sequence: CASSLVGGDTEAFF.

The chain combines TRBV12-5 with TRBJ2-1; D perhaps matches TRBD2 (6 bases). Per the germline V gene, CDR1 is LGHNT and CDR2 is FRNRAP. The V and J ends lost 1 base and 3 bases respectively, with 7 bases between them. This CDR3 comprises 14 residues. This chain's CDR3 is CASGLAGVYNEQFF. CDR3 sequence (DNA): TGTGCTAGTGGTTTGGCGGGGGTCTACAATGAGCAGTTCTTC.

The CDR3 loop is CSAVPSGRDYNEQFF. CDR3 nucleotide sequence: TGCAGCGCCGTACCTAGCGGGAGAGACTACAATGAGCAGTTCTTC. The genes are TRBV29-1 and TRBJ2-1; 10 nucleotides line up with TRBD2. CDR1 SQVTM and CDR2 ANQGSEA come from the germline V gene. The V gene end was trimmed by 7 bases and the J gene end by 3 bases; junction bases not matched to a gene: 9. This CDR3 is built from 15 residues.

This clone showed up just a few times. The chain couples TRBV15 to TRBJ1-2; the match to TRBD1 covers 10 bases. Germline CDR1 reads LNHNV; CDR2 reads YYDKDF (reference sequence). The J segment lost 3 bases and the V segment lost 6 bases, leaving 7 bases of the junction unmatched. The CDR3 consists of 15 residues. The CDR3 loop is CATSTTGGEYYGYTF. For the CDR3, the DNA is TGTGCCACCAGTACGACAGGGGGCGAATACTATGGCTACACCTTC.